The source of this T cell receptor beta chain is a study of shared T cell receptors in the human thymus. Generated by immunoSEQ multiplex PCR, the TCRdb table keeps only in-frame clones and is missing some. This sample has hundreds of thousands of clones, with around 87% found just once. The J segment lost 3 bases and the V segment lost 5 bases, leaving 8 bases of the junction unmatched. The germline gives CDR1 SQVTM, CDR2 ANQGSEA. This CDR3 has 14 amino acids. The data also belong to a second study, concerning human thymus T cells.

The specimen sequenced was thymocytes. The chain couples TRBV29-1 to TRBJ2-7; 9 positions agree with TRBD2. The source of this sequence is a boy less than two years old with a congenital heart defect. CDR3 nucleotide sequence: TGCAGCGTTTGGGCGGGGGGGGCGGACTACGAGCAGTACTTC. As protein: CSVWAGGADYEQYF.